This T cell receptor (beta chain) was profiled in a study of beta chain features in type 1 diabetes. Germline values: CDR1 SGHAT, CDR2 FQDESV (reference sequence). Germline trimming cut 5 bases from V and 6 bases from J; bases unmatched to any gene: 4. The CDR3 runs to 13 residues. On this clone: Its antigen is unknown.

Study observations and caveats: In every one of the four CD4+ subsets, TCRB CDR3s were moderately but significantly shorter in Type 1 diabetes patients.

What was sequenced were expressed TCRB transcripts, since all of the isolated RNA had been reverse transcribed. Here immunoSEQ multiplex PCR was the method, and the copy in TCRdb shows in-frame clones only, minus some. This sample has 600,000 to 700,000 clones; roughly 12% occur once, and the top ten carry 0.09% to 0.15%. The chain employs TRBV11-1 and TRBJ2-7; 10 bases fit TRBD1. Source material: naive CD4+ T cells from blood. The receptor's source is a man aged 25 to 40 with type 1 diabetes. Written as DNA, the CDR3 is TGTGCCAGCAGCCGCTGGACAGGGGGCGAGCAGTACTTC. Protein: CASSRWTGGEQYF.